What follows are 24 T cell receptor beta chains derived from one specimen sequenced in a study of shared clonotypes between healthy human individuals. CD45RO-negative, CCR7-positively selected cells formed the naive CD8 fraction, excluding terminally differentiated effector memory CD45RA+ cells. The assay was immunoSEQ multiplex PCR, and TCRdb's table has in-frame clones only and misses some. Here the sample spans about 2,200,000 clones, just over 90% being singletons. Material for sequencing was naive CD8+ T cells from PBMCs. Every receptor here comes from a man aged 18 to 30 in good health. Some clones in this sample may be carry-over from other donors' samples.

V is TRBV9 and J is TRBJ2-2; 11 nucleotides agree with TRBD2. The germline gives CDR1 SGDLS, CDR2 YYNGEE. This CDR3 has 16 residues. The V gene end was trimmed by 7 bases and the J gene end by 5 bases; junction bases not matched to a gene: 10. The DNA of the CDR3 is TGTGCCAGCCGAGGGCTAGCGGGAGGTGGAACCGGGGAGCTGTTTTTT. Translation: CASRGLAGGGTGELFF.

The sample holds one count of this clone. V usage is TRBV6-5 and J usage is TRBJ2-5; 10 positions agree with TRBD2. Germline V gene lookup returns CDR1 MNHEY and CDR2 SVGAGI. The CDR3 is 16 amino acids. The ends lost 0 bases at V and 5 bases at J; junction bases unmatched: 6. The CDR3 loop reads CASSYSTLAGAETQYF. CDR3 DNA sequence: TGTGCCAGCAGTTACTCGACCCTAGCGGGAGCCGAGACCCAGTACTTC.

The chain joins TRBV29-1 to TRBJ2-5, with 7 bases matching TRBD2. Trimming took 7 bases from V and 7 from J; bases not matched to a gene: 9. This CDR3 has 12 residues. CDR1 is SQVTM, CDR2 ANQGSEA, per germline. CDR3 nucleotide sequence: TGCAGCGGGGAGGGACCCAGGTGGACCCAGTACTTC. Amino acid sequence: CSGEGPRWTQYF.

This chain uses TRBV27 with TRBJ2-3; D may be TRBD1 (6 bases). Looked up from germline, CDR1 is MNHEY and CDR2 is SMNVEV (reference sequence). The V end was cut by 7 bases, the J end by 0 bases, with 14 bases between. The length of the CDR3 is 15 residues. In DNA, the CDR3 is TGTGCCAGCACCACAGGGTTACCGAGCACAGATACGCAGTATTTT. Amino acids: CASTTGLPSTDTQYF.

V and J are TRBV7-6 and TRBJ1-1; TRBD1 might be the D (5 bases). The CDR3 spans 14 residues. With 5 bases removed from V and 5 bases from J, the gap between germline ends came to 15 bases. From germline, CDR1 is SGHVS and CDR2 FNYEAQ. The CDR3: CASSDRDRSTEAFF. The CDR3 DNA is TGTGCCAGCAGCGACCGGGACCGGTCAACTGAAGCTTTCTTT.

Only one count was recorded for this clone. V usage is TRBV27 and J usage is TRBJ2-2; no firm D call. V was clipped by 2 bases and J by 8 bases, with 18 bases between them. The CDR3 totals 16 residues. Germline CDR1 reads MNHEY; CDR2 reads SMNVEV (reference sequence). CDR3 residues: CASSLTHTGHGGELFF. The CDR3 DNA follows: TGTGCCAGCAGTTTAACCCACACTGGGCATGGGGGGGAGCTGTTTTTT.

The V call is TRBV7-3, the J call TRBJ2-1; 9 bases fit TRBD2. The CDR3 runs to 20 residues. From germline, CDR1 is SGHTA and CDR2 FQGTGA. The J segment lost 6 bases and the V segment lost 0 bases, leaving 18 bases of the junction unmatched. For the CDR3, the DNA is TGTGCCAGCAGCTTAACTCTGCGGGAGGGCCCAGGATCCCATCTCAATGAGCAGTTCTTC. It specifies CASSLTLREGPGSHLNEQFF.

The chain employs TRBV9 and TRBJ2-1, with 13 positions matching TRBD2. The J segment lost 8 bases and the V segment lost 4 bases, leaving 9 bases of the junction unmatched. CDR1 SGDLS and CDR2 YYNGEE come from the germline V gene. This CDR3 has 16 residues. The CDR3 reads CASSRTSGGPGDEQFF. The CDR3 nucleotides are TGTGCCAGCAGCCGGACTAGCGGGGGCCCTGGGGATGAGCAGTTCTTC.

The V call is TRBV28, the J call TRBJ2-4; 8 bases agree with TRBD2. The CDR3 spans 16 residues. J gave up 3 bases and V 3 bases, and 7 bases lay outside the gene matches. CDR1 and CDR2 from the germline V gene are MDHEN and SYDVKM. For the CDR3, the DNA is TGTGCCAGCAGTTTGTTCTTGCGGGAGGACAAAAACATTCAGTACTTC. This gives the protein CASSLFLREDKNIQYF.

A single count supports this clone. The sample carries other DNA sequences with the same CDR3. The rearrangement links TRBV14 to TRBJ2-7, with TRBD1 identical over 7 bases. Germline loops: CDR1 SGHDN, CDR2 FVKESK. The CDR3 consists of 13 residues. The V and J ends lost 3 bases and 4 bases, in that order; junction bases with no gene match: 3. CDR3 in DNA: TGTGCCAGCAGCCAGTACAGGGGTTACGAGCAGTACTTC. It yields the protein CASSQYRGYEQYF. Complete variable domain (other parts from reference TRBV14 and TRBJ2-7): EAGVTQFPSHSVIEKGQTVTLRCDPISGHDNLYWYRRVMGKEIKFLLHFVKESKQDESGMPNNRFLAERTGGTYSTLKVQPAELEDSGVYFCASSQYRGYEQYFGPGTRLTVT.

Note on this clone: Distinct nucleotide sequences in the sample also encode this CDR3. The rearrangement uses TRBV19 and TRBJ1-2; D gene unclear. The CDR3 sequence is 14 residues long. The germline gives CDR1 LNHDA, CDR2 SQIVND (reference sequence). V was pared by 3 bases and J by 0 bases, with 8 bases between. The CDR3 DNA reads TGTGCCAGTAGTATCGGCGGAGCTAACTATGGCTACACCTTC. This encodes CASSIGGANYGYTF.

The chain joins TRBV7-2 to TRBJ2-2, with D maybe TRBD1 (5 bases). The V end was cut by 5 bases, the J end by 10 bases, with 17 bases between. This CDR3 comprises 14 residues. Germline CDR1 reads SGHTA; CDR2 reads FQGNSA. The DNA for the CDR3 is TGTGCCAGCAGCCCGAGACAGACACTCGCGGAGCTGTTTTTT. It specifies CASSPRQTLAELFF.

The rearrangement joins TRBV6-5 to TRBJ2-1; D might be TRBD1 or TRBD2, each matching 5 bases. The CDR3 covers 15 residues. Between the trimmed V and J ends, which lost 5 bases and 2 bases, there was a span of 13 bases. CDR1 is MNHEY and CDR2 is SVGAGI in the germline V gene. The CDR3, as DNA: TGTGCCAGCAGTCCCGGGACCAGAGCCTACAATGAGCAGTTCTTC. It translates to CASSPGTRAYNEQFF.

CDR3 sequence reads: CASSSELSGQFF. The CDR3 nucleotides are TGTGCCAGCAGCTCTGAGCTGTCCGGGCAGTTCTTC. The chain carries TRBV7-9 and TRBJ2-1; D unresolved. CDR3 length: 12 residues. The V gene lost 4 bases and the J gene lost 12 bases, with 13 bases spanning the gap. Germline V gene lookup returns CDR1 SEHNR and CDR2 FQNEAQ (reference sequence).

J is TRBJ2-1 and V is TRBV4-1; 14 nucleotides align to TRBD2. Germline V gene lookup returns CDR1 MGHRA and CDR2 YSYEKL. V shed 1 base, J shed 5 bases, and the junction held 1 base outside the gene matches. The CDR3 has 16 amino acids. CDR3 amino acids: CASSQAGLAGDNEQFF. The CDR3 coding sequence is TGCGCCAGCAGCCAAGCGGGACTAGCGGGAGACAATGAGCAGTTCTTC.

The gene calls are TRBV5-6 and TRBJ2-7; either TRBD1 or TRBD2 may supply D (5 bases each). With 4 bases removed from V and 3 bases from J, the gap between germline ends came to 8 bases. Germline V lookup: CDR1 SGHDT, CDR2 YYEEEE. There are 12 residues in the CDR3. CDR3 in amino acids: CASSQGDYEQYF. CDR3 nucleotides: TGTGCCAGCAGCCAGGGAGACTACGAGCAGTACTTC.

For this clone: This sample includes further DNA sequences coding for the same CDR3. The V gene is TRBV9, the J gene TRBJ2-3; D call uncertain. Per germline, CDR1 SGDLS and CDR2 YYNGEE. The CDR3 loop spans 15 amino acids. Trimming stripped 0 bases from V and 0 bases from J, with 8 bases between. The CDR3 DNA follows: TGTGCCAGCAGCGTAGCCGGTATTAGCACAGATACGCAGTATTTT. As protein: CASSVAGISTDTQYF.

The CDR3 DNA follows: TGTGCCAGCAGCTTAGATGGGGCAGGGATGCACATTCAGTACTTC. Amino acid sequence: CASSLDGAGMHIQYF. The chain joins TRBV11-2 to TRBJ2-4, with D perhaps TRBD1 (5 bases). The germline gives CDR1 SGHAT, CDR2 FQNNGV. V lost 0 bases and J 8 bases, leaving 14 bases between the germline ends. This CDR3 is built from 15 residues.

The chain carries TRBV27 and TRBJ2-3; 9 bases align to TRBD2. This CDR3 contains 14 residues. Germline V CDR1 and CDR2: MNHEY, SMNVEV (reference sequence). After removal of 6 bases from V and 1 base from J, the junction contained 2 bases not matched to a gene. CDR3 sequence: CASRKRGGTDTQYF. As DNA, the CDR3 is TGTGCCAGCAGGAAGCGGGGGGGCACAGATACGCAGTATTTT.

V usage is TRBV19 and J usage is TRBJ2-7, with D perhaps TRBD1 (6 bases). This CDR3 has 14 amino acids. The germline V and J ends were trimmed by 4 bases and 2 bases, with 12 bases remaining between them. Germline CDR1 reads LNHDA; CDR2 reads SQIVND (reference sequence). The CDR3 loop reads CASSTATGAYEQYF. CDR3 DNA sequence: TGTGCCAGTAGTACAGCGACAGGCGCCTACGAGCAGTACTTC.

This clone came up once. The chain recombines TRBV5-6 with TRBJ2-7; D unresolved. V shed 7 bases and J shed 6 bases, with 14 bases lying between them. Germline values: CDR1 SGHDT, CDR2 YYEEEE. The CDR3 has 12 residues. The CDR3 sequence is CASGLGLGEQYF. CDR3 sequence (DNA): TGTGCCAGCGGCCTTGGGTTAGGCGAGCAGTACTTC.

The chain carries TRBV7-2 and TRBJ2-7, with 9 positions matching TRBD1. Germline V gene lookup returns CDR1 SGHTA and CDR2 FQGNSA. The CDR3 runs 14 residues. V lost 5 bases and J lost 4; bases outside the gene matches: 6. CDR3 sequence: CASSPDRGIYEQYF. CDR3 bases: TGTGCCAGCAGCCCAGACAGGGGGATATACGAGCAGTACTTC.

The rearrangement uses TRBV27 and TRBJ1-2, with 9 positions matching TRBD1. Trimming cost V 6 bases and J 7 bases; bases outside gene matches: 9. The length of the CDR3 is 14 residues. CDR1 MNHEY and CDR2 SMNVEV come from the germline V gene (reference sequence). The chain's CDR3 is CASRSQGTGSGYTF. The DNA of the CDR3 is TGTGCCAGCAGGTCGCAAGGGACAGGGAGTGGCTACACCTTC.

The genes are TRBV9 and TRBJ2-1; D may be TRBD1 (5 bases). The germline V gene encodes CDR1 SGDLS and CDR2 YYNGEE. The CDR3 spans 16 residues. V lost 0 bases and J 1 base, leaving 11 bases between the germline ends. This CDR3 reads CASSVGAQGSYNEQFF. The CDR3 bases are TGTGCCAGCAGCGTAGGGGCCCAGGGATCCTACAATGAGCAGTTCTTC.